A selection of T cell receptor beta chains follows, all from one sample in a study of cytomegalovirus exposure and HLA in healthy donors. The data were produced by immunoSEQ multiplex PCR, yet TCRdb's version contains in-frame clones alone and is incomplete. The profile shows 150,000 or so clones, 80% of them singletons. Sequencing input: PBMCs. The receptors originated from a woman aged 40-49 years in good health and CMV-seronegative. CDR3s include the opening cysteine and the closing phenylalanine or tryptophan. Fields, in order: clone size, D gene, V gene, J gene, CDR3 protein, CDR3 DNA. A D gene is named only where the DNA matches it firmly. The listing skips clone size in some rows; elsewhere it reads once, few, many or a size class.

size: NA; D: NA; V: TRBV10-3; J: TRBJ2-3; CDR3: CAISESGRGGTIHTQYF; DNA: TGTGCCATCAGTGAGTCGGGCAGGGGCGGGACTATTCATACGCAGTATTTT
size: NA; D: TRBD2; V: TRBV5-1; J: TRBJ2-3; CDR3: CASQLARPTDTQYF; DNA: TGCGCCAGCCAACTAGCGAGGCCCACAGATACGCAGTATTTT
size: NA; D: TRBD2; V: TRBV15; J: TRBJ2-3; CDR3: CATSRVRRTSGPGGDTQYF; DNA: TGTGCCACCAGCAGAGTCCGGAGGACTAGCGGACCCGGGGGAGATACGCAGTATTTT
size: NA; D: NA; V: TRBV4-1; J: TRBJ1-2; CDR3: CASSQGQSYGYTF; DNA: TGCGCCAGCAGCCAAGGACAGTCCTATGGCTACACCTTC
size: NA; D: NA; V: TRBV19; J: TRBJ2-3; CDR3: CASRLRRTDTQYF; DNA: TGTGCCAGTAGGTTGCGGCGAACAGATACGCAGTATTTT
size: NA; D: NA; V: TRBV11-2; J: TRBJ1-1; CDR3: CASSPDSEAFF; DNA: TGTGCCAGCAGCCCAGACAGTGAAGCTTTCTTT
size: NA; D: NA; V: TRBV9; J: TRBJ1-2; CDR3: CASSVFPGKGYTF; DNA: TGTGCCAGCAGCGTATTCCCAGGGAAGGGCTACACCTTC
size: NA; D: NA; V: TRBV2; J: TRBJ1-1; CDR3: CASSYKLRGSTEAFF; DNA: TGTGCCAGCAGCTACAAATTGAGAGGGAGCACTGAAGCTTTCTTT
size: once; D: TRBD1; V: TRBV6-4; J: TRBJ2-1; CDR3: CASSDGTGGSDYNEQFF; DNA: TGTGCCAGCAGTGACGGGACAGGGGGCTCCGACTACAATGAGCAGTTCTTC
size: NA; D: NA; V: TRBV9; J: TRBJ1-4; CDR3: CASSVERSGEKLFF; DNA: TGTGCCAGCAGCGTAGAGAGGTCGGGTGAAAAACTGTTTTTT
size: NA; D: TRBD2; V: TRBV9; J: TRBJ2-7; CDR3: CASSVAALAGPYEQYF; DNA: TGTGCCAGCAGCGTAGCTGCGCTAGCGGGACCTTACGAGCAGTACTTC
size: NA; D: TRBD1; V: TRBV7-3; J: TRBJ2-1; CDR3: CASSVNTSGQGSNEQFF; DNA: TGTGCCAGCAGCGTTAATACTTCGGGACAGGGATCCAATGAGCAGTTCTTC
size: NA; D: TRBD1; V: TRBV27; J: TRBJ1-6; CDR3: CASREDRDWNNSPLHF; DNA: TGTGCCAGCAGAGAGGACAGGGATTGGAATAATTCACCCCTCCACTTT
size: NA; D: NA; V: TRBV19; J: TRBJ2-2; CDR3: CASSYRAGGELFF; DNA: TGTGCCAGTAGCTACAGGGCCGGCGGGGAGCTGTTTTTT
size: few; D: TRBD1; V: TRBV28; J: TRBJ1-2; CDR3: CATEVSGQEDSNYGYTF; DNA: TGTGCCACCGAAGTGTCGGGACAGGAGGATTCTAACTATGGCTACACCTTC
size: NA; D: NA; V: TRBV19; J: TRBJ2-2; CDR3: CASEDLGQAGELFF; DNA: TGTGCCAGTGAAGACCTGGGACAAGCTGGGGAGCTGTTTTTT
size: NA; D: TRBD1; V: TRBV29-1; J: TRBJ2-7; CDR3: CSVLGTAYEQYF; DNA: TGCAGCGTTCTCGGGACAGCCTACGAGCAGTACTTC
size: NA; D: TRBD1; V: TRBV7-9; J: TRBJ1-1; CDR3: CASITNRGADTEAFF; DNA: TGTGCCAGCATCACCAACAGGGGGGCGGACACTGAAGCTTTCTTT
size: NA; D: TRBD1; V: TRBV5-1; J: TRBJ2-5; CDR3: CASSASGQASGETQYF; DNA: TGCGCCAGCAGCGCCTCTGGACAGGCCTCGGGGGAGACCCAGTACTTC
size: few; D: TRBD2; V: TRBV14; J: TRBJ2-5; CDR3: CASSQILAWGETQYF; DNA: TGTGCCAGCAGCCAAATACTAGCGTGGGGAGAGACCCAGTACTTC
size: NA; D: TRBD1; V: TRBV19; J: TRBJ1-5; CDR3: CASSPRDREVGQPQHF; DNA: TGTGCCAGTAGCCCCAGGGACAGGGAGGTAGGTCAGCCCCAGCATTTT
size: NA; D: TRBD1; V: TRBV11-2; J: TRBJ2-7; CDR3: CASSLLSQGARDEQYF; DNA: TGTGCCAGCAGCTTACTATCCCAGGGGGCGCGAGACGAGCAGTACTTC
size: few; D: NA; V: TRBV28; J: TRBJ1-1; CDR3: CASSLPRVPEAFF; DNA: TGTGCCAGCAGTTTACCCCGGGTCCCTGAAGCTTTCTTT
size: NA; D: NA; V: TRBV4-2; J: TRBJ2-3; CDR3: CASSPLWGGGSTDTQYF; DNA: TGTGCCAGCAGCCCCCTCTGGGGGGGCGGGAGCACAGATACGCAGTATTTT
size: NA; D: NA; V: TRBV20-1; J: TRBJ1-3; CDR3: CSARQGHTIYF; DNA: TGCAGTGCTAGACAGGGCCACACCATATATTTT
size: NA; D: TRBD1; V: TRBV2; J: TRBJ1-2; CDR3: CATSRGQGDYGYTF; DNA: TGTGCCACCTCGCGGGGTCAGGGGGACTATGGCTACACCTTC